A selection of T cell receptor beta chains follows, all from one sample in a study of cytomegalovirus exposure and HLA in healthy donors. Profiling relied on immunoSEQ multiplex PCR, and the TCRdb table lists in-frame clones only, not all of them. The sample has some 130,000 clones, roughly 80% seen once. The sample taken for sequencing was PBMCs. These receptors came from a male donor in good health and CMV-seronegative. CDR3s include the opening cysteine and the closing phenylalanine or tryptophan. D genes are given only for firm matches. Part of the rows lack a size; the others show once, few, many or a class for expanded clones.

J	D	size	V	CDR3	DNA
TRBJ2-3	TRBD1	-	TRBV19	CASSSRWGQGADTQYF	TGTGCCAGTAGTTCGCGATGGGGACAGGGGGCAGATACGCAGTATTTT
TRBJ1-2	TRBD1	-	TRBV27	CASSLGTGGAFQYGYTF	TGTGCCAGCAGTTTAGGGACAGGGGGCGCATTTCAGTATGGCTACACCTTC
TRBJ2-5	-	-	TRBV2	CASLQGIETQYF	TGTGCCAGCCTACAGGGAATCGAGACCCAGTACTTC
TRBJ2-1	-	-	TRBV13	CASRLIDSAGTPFNEQFF	TGTGCCAGCAGACTAATCGACTCGGCGGGGACCCCCTTCAATGAGCAGTTCTTC
TRBJ2-2	TRBD2	few	TRBV27	CASRRGLAGGRVGELFF	TGTGCCAGCAGGCGAGGACTAGCGGGGGGGCGAGTTGGGGAGCTGTTTTTT
TRBJ1-1	-	-	TRBV2	CASSQDSNTEAFF	TGTGCCAGCAGTCAGGACAGTAACACTGAAGCTTTCTTT
TRBJ1-1	TRBD1	-	TRBV5-1	CASSFDRAGTEAFF	TGCGCCAGCAGCTTTGACAGGGCGGGGACTGAAGCTTTCTTT
TRBJ2-1	-	-	TRBV11-2	CASSLLRLVYEQFF	TGTGCCAGCAGCTTGTTACGGCTAGTTTATGAGCAGTTCTTC
TRBJ2-7	TRBD2	-	TRBV28	CASSLGLAGVPSYEQYF	TGTGCCAGCAGCTTGGGACTAGCGGGGGTTCCTTCCTACGAGCAGTACTTC
TRBJ2-5	TRBD1	-	TRBV5-6	CASSFAGGETQYF	TGTGCCAGCAGCTTCGCAGGGGGAGAGACCCAGTACTTC
TRBJ1-2	-	-	TRBV6-1	CASSEAGGRNYGYTF	TGTGCCAGCAGTGAAGCGGGGGGACGGAACTATGGCTACACCTTC
TRBJ2-6	-	-	TRBV7-7	CASSYPRRASGANVLTF	TGTGCTAGCAGCTATCCCCGGCGGGCTTCTGGGGCCAACGTCCTGACTTTC
TRBJ1-1	-	-	TRBV10-3	CAIRGGPPTEAFF	TGTGCCATCAGGGGGGGACCGCCCACTGAAGCTTTCTTT
TRBJ2-1	TRBD2	-	TRBV6-5	CASNGLAGANEQFF	TGTGCCAGCAACGGACTAGCGGGGGCTAATGAGCAGTTCTTC
TRBJ2-1	TRBD1	-	TRBV7-3	CASSSGQGDEQFF	TGTGCCAGCAGTTCCGGACAGGGCGATGAGCAGTTCTTC
TRBJ1-2	TRBD1	-	TRBV30	CAWDRDRGGYTF	TGTGCCTGGGACCGGGACAGGGGGGGCTACACCTTC
TRBJ2-1	-	-	TRBV5-1	CASSLVASPEQFF	TGCGCCAGCAGCTTGGTAGCGTCTCCTGAGCAGTTCTTC
TRBJ1-1	-	-	TRBV7-6	CASSLNLWGRGKRSNTEAFF	TGTGCCAGCAGCTTAAATCTGTGGGGCAGGGGTAAGCGATCGAACACTGAAGCTTTCTTT
TRBJ2-1	TRBD1	-	TRBV6-6	CATPRGDRGGDEQFF	TGTGCCACCCCTCGCGGGGACAGGGGAGGAGATGAGCAGTTCTTC
TRBJ2-2	-	-	TRBV11-1	CASSLNRNTGELFF	TGTGCCAGCAGCTTGAACAGGAACACCGGGGAGCTGTTTTTT
TRBJ2-3	TRBD2	-	TRBV6-1	CASSEDGGGTDTQYF	TGTGCCAGCAGTGAAGATGGGGGGGGCACAGATACGCAGTATTTT
TRBJ2-2	-	-	TRBV7-3	CASSSVRVANTGELFF	TGTGCCAGCAGCTCCGTACGAGTAGCGAACACCGGGGAGCTGTTTTTT
TRBJ2-5	-	-	TRBV11-2	CASSLLETQYF	TGTGCCAGCAGCTTACTTGAGACCCAGTACTTC
TRBJ1-5	-	few	TRBV2	CASSESWDISQPQHF	TGTGCCAGCAGTGAGTCGTGGGACATAAGTCAGCCCCAGCATTTT
TRBJ1-2	-	-	TRBV11-2	CASSISTANYGYTF	TGTGCCAGCAGCATTAGCACCGCAAACTATGGCTACACCTTC
TRBJ2-4	TRBD2	once	TRBV19	CASSTGLAGINLGIQYF	TGTGCCAGTAGTACGGGACTAGCGGGAATCAACCTAGGCATTCAGTACTTC
TRBJ2-3	TRBD1	-	TRBV4-2	CASSQDRGQGVGTDTQYF	TGTGCCAGCAGCCAAGATAGAGGACAGGGGGTTGGCACAGATACGCAGTATTTT
TRBJ2-1	-	-	TRBV10-3	CAISESGGLFVGQFF	TGTGCCATCAGTGAGTCGGGTGGACTATTTGTGGGGCAGTTCTTC
TRBJ1-5	TRBD1	-	TRBV7-9	CASSRGTGSNQPQHF	TGTGCCAGCAGCCGTGGGACAGGGAGCAATCAGCCCCAGCATTTT
TRBJ1-5	-	-	TRBV21-1	CASSIFQAPRTGLDQPQHF	TGTGCCAGCAGCATCTTCCAAGCCCCTCGGACAGGGCTAGATCAGCCCCAGCATTTT
TRBJ2-7	TRBD1	-	TRBV5-4	CASSSPGQGNEQYF	TGTGCCAGCAGCTCCCCGGGACAGGGCAACGAGCAGTACTTC
TRBJ1-2	TRBD1	-	TRBV13	CASSGGAIPGTEYSYGYTF	TGTGCCAGCAGCGGGGGAGCGATCCCCGGGACAGAATATTCCTATGGCTACACCTTC
TRBJ2-7	TRBD1	-	TRBV6-5	CASSTSGQKIYEQYF	TGTGCCAGCAGCACTTCGGGACAGAAAATTTACGAGCAGTACTTC
TRBJ1-1	-	-	TRBV19	CASSQRLGNTEAFF	TGTGCCAGTAGTCAGCGGTTGGGGAATACTGAAGCTTTCTTT
TRBJ2-2	-	-	TRBV11-3	CASSLTVTGELFF	TGTGCCAGCAGCTTAACTGTTACCGGGGAGCTGTTTTTT
TRBJ1-1	TRBD1	-	TRBV6-1	CASSEFPTGPLNTEAFF	TGTGCCAGCAGTGAATTTCCGACAGGGCCGTTGAACACTGAAGCTTTCTTT
TRBJ2-3	-	-	TRBV7-3	CASSPGGGGADTQYF	TGTGCCAGCAGCCCAGGGGGCGGGGGGGCCGATACGCAGTATTTT
TRBJ1-5	-	-	TRBV5-5	CASSLSGGGNQPQHF	TGTGCCAGCAGCTTGTCTGGGGGCGGCAATCAGCCCCAGCATTTT
TRBJ2-5	-	once	TRBV5-4	CASSLKGQETQYF	TGTGCCAGCAGCTTGAAGGGGCAAGAGACCCAGTACTTC
TRBJ1-1	-	-	TRBV9	CASSEGGGTEAFF	TGTGCCAGCAGCGAAGGGGGGGGCACTGAAGCTTTCTTT
TRBJ2-7	TRBD2	-	TRBV15	CATSRDLAVASYEQYF	TGTGCCACCAGCAGAGATCTAGCGGTAGCCTCCTACGAGCAGTACTTC
TRBJ1-1	-	-	TRBV5-1	CASSLEVGRWPEGTEAFF	TGCGCCAGCAGCTTGGAAGTTGGCAGGTGGCCGGAGGGCACTGAAGCTTTCTTT
TRBJ2-7	-	few	TRBV6-1	CASSEVELGIYEQYF	TGTGCCAGCAGTGAAGTGGAACTAGGGATATACGAGCAGTACTTC
TRBJ2-7	-	-	TRBV4-2	CASSQVRVSEQYF	TGTGCCAGCAGCCAAGTTCGGGTATCCGAGCAGTACTTC
TRBJ2-2	TRBD1	-	TRBV4-1	CASSQDIQGTGELFF	TGCGCCAGCAGCCAAGATATACAGGGGACCGGGGAGCTGTTTTTT
TRBJ2-2	-	-	TRBV9	CASSPSRGKVVTGELFF	TGTGCCAGCAGCCCCTCCCGAGGCAAGGTAGTCACCGGGGAGCTGTTTTTT
TRBJ1-5	TRBD1	-	TRBV30	CAWSVRDRDNQPQHF	TGTGCCTGGAGTGTCCGGGACAGGGACAATCAGCCCCAGCATTTT
TRBJ2-3	TRBD2	-	TRBV4-3	CASSQDRGLAGGLSTDTQYF	TGCGCCAGCAGCCAAGATCGAGGCCTAGCGGGGGGGCTTAGCACAGATACGCAGTATTTT
TRBJ2-2	-	-	TRBV27	CASSLRSTMNTGELFF	TGTGCCAGCAGTTTAAGATCGACTATGAACACCGGGGAGCTGTTTTTT
TRBJ2-5	TRBD2	-	TRBV2	CASTLAGVGETQYF	TGTGCCAGCACCCTAGCGGGAGTAGGTGAGACCCAGTACTTC
TRBJ1-2	TRBD1	-	TRBV28	CASSGETGYGYTF	TGTGCCAGCAGTGGGGAGACAGGGTATGGCTACACCTTC
TRBJ1-1	-	-	TRBV11-2	CASSQLRINRPEAFF	TGTGCCAGCAGCCAACTCCGAATAAACAGACCAGAAGCTTTCTTT
TRBJ1-2	-	once	TRBV27	CASKRRKDWYYGYTF	TGTGCCAGCAAGAGGAGAAAGGACTGGTACTATGGCTACACCTTC
TRBJ2-3	-	-	TRBV10-2	CASSGEITATGTQYF	TGCGCCAGCAGTGGGGAGATAACGGCAACGGGTACGCAGTATTTT